Following are 5 T cell receptor beta chains from one sample sequenced in a study of brain T cells in children with intractable seizures. Assay: immunoSEQ multiplex PCR; the TCRdb copy retains only in-frame clones and omits some. The sample shows roughly 69,000 clones, around 95% of them seen only once. Sequenced material: peripheral blood, taken at surgery. Receptors were obtained from a boy under three years old with focal cortical dysplasia and intractable seizures.

This rearrangement joins TRBV7-2 to TRBJ2-7; D not resolved. The CDR3 extends over 15 amino acids. V was clipped by 1 base and J by 1 base, with 11 bases between them. The germline V gene encodes CDR1 SGHTA and CDR2 FQGNSA. This CDR3 is CASSLEARSSYEQYF. The CDR3 nucleotides read TGTGCCAGCAGCTTAGAGGCGCGGAGTTCCTACGAGCAGTACTTC. Supplemented by reference TRBV7-2 and TRBJ2-7, the full variable domain reads GAGVSQSPSNKVTEKGKDVELRCDPISGHTALYWYRQSLGQGLEFLIYFQGNSAPDKSGLPSDRFSAERTGGSVSTLTIQRTQQEDSAVYLCASSLEARSSYEQYFGPGTRLTVT.

V and J are TRBV11-2 and TRBJ2-5; perhaps TRBD2 as D (5 bases). The CDR3 spans 16 residues. The V gene's germline CDR1 is SGHAT and CDR2 FQNNGV. Deletions cut 1 base from V and 1 base from J, with 13 bases between. The CDR3 spells CASSLAGKRAQETQYF. The CDR3, as DNA: TGTGCCAGCAGCTTAGCGGGGAAACGAGCCCAAGAGACCCAGTACTTC. Full variable domain (remainder filled in from reference TRBV11-2 and TRBJ2-5): EAGVAQSPRYKIIEKRQSVAFWCNPISGHATLYWYQQILGQGPKLLIQFQNNGVVDDSQLPKDRFSAERLKGVDSTLKIQPAKLEDSAVYLCASSLAGKRAQETQYFGPGTRLLVL.

The V gene is TRBV7-8, the J gene TRBJ1-4; D gene ambiguous. Trimming stripped 4 bases from V and 5 bases from J, with 2 bases between. The CDR3 runs 11 residues. CDR1 SGHVS and CDR2 FQNEAQ come from the germline V gene. The CDR3 spells CASSYNEKLFF. Here the CDR3 DNA reads TGTGCCAGCAGCTACAATGAAAAACTGTTTTTT. Full variable domain (rest looked up from reference TRBV7-8 and TRBJ1-4): GAGVSQSPRYKVAKRGQDVALRCDPISGHVSLFWYQQALGQGPEFLTYFQNEAQLDKSGLPSDRFFAERPEGSVSTLKIQRTQQEDSAVYLCASSYNEKLFFGSGTQLSVL.

The chain recombines TRBV10-3 with TRBJ1-2; the D gene is possibly TRBD1 (6 bases). V was trimmed by 10 bases and J by 3 bases, leaving 21 bases between them. Germline CDR1 is ENHRY and CDR2 is SYGVKD. This CDR3 spans 15 amino acids. CDR3 amino acids: CATLPRAGDHYGYTF. The CDR3, as DNA: TGTGCCACCCTACCTAGGGCAGGGGATCACTATGGCTACACCTTC.

The V gene is TRBV2, the J gene TRBJ1-5; possible D gene TRBD1, 5 bases. The CDR3 extends over 14 amino acids. From germline, CDR1 is SNHLY and CDR2 FYNNEI. Trimming shortened V by 4 bases and J by 9 bases, and 16 bases separated the two germline ends. This chain's CDR3 is CASSGIGGRGPQHF. CDR3 in DNA: TGTGCCAGCAGTGGGATTGGCGGAAGGGGGCCCCAGCATTTT. The full variable domain, in which reference TRBV2 and TRBJ1-5 provide the parts outside the CDR3, is EPEVTQTPSHQVTQMGQEVILRCVPISNHLYFYWYRQILGQKVEFLVSFYNNEISEKSEIFDDQFSVERPDGSNFTLKIRSTKLEDSAMYFCASSGIGGRGPQHFGDGTRLSIL.